The entry that follows covers one TCR beta chain sequence. This CDR3 has 12 amino acids. Germline lookup yields CDR1 SQVTM and CDR2 ANQGSEA. The V gene lost 7 bases and the J gene lost 1 base, with 10 bases spanning the gap. These data come from a study of blood T cell repertoires in COVID-19. Overall study context: PBMCs, B-cell-depleted T cells, or T cells provided the cDNA or gDNA that made up the material.

Data came from immunoSEQ multiplex PCR; TCRdb stores just in-frame clones and leaves some out. The sample yields around 40,000 clones, around nine tenths seen once. Sample: peripheral blood. This chain joins TRBV29-1 and TRBJ1-1, with D tentatively TRBD1 (6 bases). The receptor comes from a human donor in a cohort sampled during active COVID-19. As DNA, the CDR3 is TGCAGCGGGGACACCAAGAACACTGAAGCTTTCTTT. It codes for CSGDTKNTEAFF.